This is a list of T cell receptor beta chains from one sample in a study of blood T cells in healthy people across ages. Via MiXCR, TCRdb re-called the 5' RACE reads, giving one row per CDR3 protein. The table has hundreds of thousands of distinct CDR3 sequences, roughly half seen once; the top ten hold about 14%. Sequenced material: blood. The receptors were sampled from a woman over 75 in good health. Both conserved end residues are part of each CDR3. Fields, in order: D gene, J gene, V gene, clone size, CDR3 DNA, CDR3 protein. D genes are given only for firm matches. Some rows have no size entry. The others give once, few or many, or a class for an expanded clone.

d_call: TRBD2; j_call: TRBJ2-1; v_call: TRBV12-3/TRBV12-4; clone_size: few; cdr3_nt: TGTGCCAGCAGTTGGGGGACTAGCGGGGGGGGGCATGAGGGTGAGCAGTTCTTC; cdr3_aa: CASSWGTSGGGHEGEQFF
d_call: NA; j_call: TRBJ1-1; v_call: TRBV30; clone_size: NA; cdr3_nt: TGTGCCTGGACGGGCCCCCGCGCTTTCTTT; cdr3_aa: CAWTGPRAFF
d_call: TRBD2; j_call: TRBJ2-2; v_call: TRBV4-2; clone_size: NA; cdr3_nt: TGTGCCAGCAGCCAGGGACTAGCGGGAGATATTCCCGGGGAGCTGTTTTTT; cdr3_aa: CASSQGLAGDIPGELFF
d_call: TRBD1; j_call: TRBJ2-1; v_call: TRBV7-9; clone_size: NA; cdr3_nt: TGTGCCAGCCTTAATTCATCGACAGGGCGGCAGTTCTTC; cdr3_aa: CASLNSSTGRQFF
d_call: TRBD2; j_call: TRBJ2-1; v_call: TRBV11-2; clone_size: few; cdr3_nt: TGTGCCAGCAGCTTAGTCCTCCGGACTAGCGGCTCCTACAATGAGCAGTTCTTC; cdr3_aa: CASSLVLRTSGSYNEQFF
d_call: NA; j_call: TRBJ2-7; v_call: TRBV7-3; clone_size: once; cdr3_nt: TGTGCCAGCAGCCCCGGGAGTAGCTCTCACAATGAGCAGTACTTC; cdr3_aa: CASSPGSSSHNEQYF
d_call: NA; j_call: TRBJ2-5; v_call: TRBV6-5; clone_size: many; cdr3_nt: TGTGCCAGCAGTTACTCAGGTTTGGCAGGGGAGGAGACCCAGTACTTC; cdr3_aa: CASSYSGLAGEETQYF
d_call: TRBD1; j_call: TRBJ2-1; v_call: TRBV10-3; clone_size: NA; cdr3_nt: TGTGCCATCAGGGAAAGATCAGGGGGCAGCTCCTACAATGAGCAGTTCTTC; cdr3_aa: CAIRERSGGSSYNEQFF
d_call: NA; j_call: TRBJ2-1; v_call: TRBV28; clone_size: many; cdr3_nt: TGTGCCAGCAGTTTGGGGACTCGTGGAAAGCAGTTCTTC; cdr3_aa: CASSLGTRGKQFF
d_call: NA; j_call: TRBJ2-1; v_call: TRBV9; clone_size: many; cdr3_nt: TGTGCCAGCAGCGTATACGGGGCCCCCGGGGATGAGCAGTTCTTC; cdr3_aa: CASSVYGAPGDEQFF
d_call: NA; j_call: TRBJ2-5; v_call: TRBV10-3; clone_size: NA; cdr3_nt: TGTGCCATCAGTGCAGGCCCTTACCAAGAGACCCAGTACTTC; cdr3_aa: CAISAGPYQETQYF
d_call: NA; j_call: TRBJ2-3; v_call: TRBV2; clone_size: NA; cdr3_nt: TGTGCCAGCAGGGCGGGGAGATACACAGATACGCAGTATTTT; cdr3_aa: CASRAGRYTDTQYF
d_call: NA; j_call: TRBJ1-2; v_call: TRBV6-1; clone_size: many; cdr3_nt: TGTGCCAGCAGGAATTTAGGGGATGGCTACACCTTC; cdr3_aa: CASRNLGDGYTF
d_call: NA; j_call: TRBJ2-1; v_call: TRBV20-1; clone_size: NA; cdr3_nt: TGCAGTGCTCCCCGGGCGCGAGGTGGTAGTGAGCAGTTCTTC; cdr3_aa: CSAPRARGGSEQFF
d_call: NA; j_call: TRBJ2-2; v_call: TRBV20-1; clone_size: few; cdr3_nt: TGCAGTGCCTCTGTTGCCCGGCTCACCGGGGAGCTGTTTTTT; cdr3_aa: CSASVARLTGELFF
d_call: TRBD1; j_call: TRBJ2-7; v_call: TRBV6-6; clone_size: few; cdr3_nt: TGTGCCAGCAGAGACAACGGACAGGGACGGGACGAGCAGTACTTC; cdr3_aa: CASRDNGQGRDEQYF
d_call: NA; j_call: TRBJ2-6; v_call: TRBV7-6; clone_size: NA; cdr3_nt: TGTGCCAGCAGGCACATGATACGCTCTGGGGCCAACGTCCTGACTTTC; cdr3_aa: CASRHMIRSGANVLTF
d_call: NA; j_call: TRBJ2-7; v_call: TRBV30; clone_size: NA; cdr3_nt: TGTGCCTTTCACAGGGCCTACGAGCAGTACTTC; cdr3_aa: CAFHRAYEQYF
d_call: NA; j_call: TRBJ2-3; v_call: TRBV5-1; clone_size: many; cdr3_nt: TGCGCCAGCAGCTTACAGGGACACAGCACAGATACGCAGTATTTT; cdr3_aa: CASSLQGHSTDTQYF
d_call: TRBD2; j_call: TRBJ2-1; v_call: TRBV20-1; clone_size: NA; cdr3_nt: TGCAGTGCTAAATCTCGGGGGGGCACGGGTGAGCAGTTCTTC; cdr3_aa: CSAKSRGGTGEQFF
d_call: TRBD1; j_call: TRBJ2-1; v_call: TRBV6-2/TRBV6-3; clone_size: few; cdr3_nt: TGTGCCAGCAGTTACTCTGCATACGGGACAGGGAAACACAATGAGCAGTTCTTC; cdr3_aa: CASSYSAYGTGKHNEQFF
d_call: TRBD2; j_call: TRBJ2-1; v_call: TRBV18; clone_size: many; cdr3_nt: TGTGCCAGCTCATCGGGACTAGCTCTCAATGAGCAGTTCTTC; cdr3_aa: CASSSGLALNEQFF
d_call: NA; j_call: TRBJ1-5; v_call: TRBV5-1; clone_size: few; cdr3_nt: TGCGCCCGCGACGGGGAGGTAGGCAGCAATCAGCCCCAGCATTTT; cdr3_aa: CARDGEVGSNQPQHF
d_call: TRBD1; j_call: TRBJ2-1; v_call: TRBV7-9; clone_size: many; cdr3_nt: TGTGCCAGCAGCTTGAGAGCCCTAATCGGGACAGGGTACAATGAGCAGTTCTTC; cdr3_aa: CASSLRALIGTGYNEQFF
d_call: NA; j_call: TRBJ1-2; v_call: TRBV5-1; clone_size: many; cdr3_nt: TGCGCCAGCAGCGAAAGGGGGATAAACTATGGCTACACCTTC; cdr3_aa: CASSERGINYGYTF
d_call: NA; j_call: TRBJ2-3; v_call: TRBV7-3; clone_size: NA; cdr3_nt: TGTGCCAGCAGCTTAATCGCCGCAGATACGCAGTATTTT; cdr3_aa: CASSLIAADTQYF
d_call: NA; j_call: TRBJ2-1; v_call: TRBV5-1; clone_size: few; cdr3_nt: TGCGCCAGCAGGCGGGTTGATGATGAGCAGTTCTTC; cdr3_aa: CASRRVDDEQFF
d_call: NA; j_call: TRBJ1-2; v_call: TRBV5-1; clone_size: NA; cdr3_nt: TGCGCCAGCAGCTTGCGGGAGGCGTGTGGCTACACCTTC; cdr3_aa: CASSLREACGYTF
d_call: TRBD1; j_call: TRBJ2-1; v_call: TRBV12-3/TRBV12-4; clone_size: many; cdr3_nt: TGTGCCAGCTCACTCCGGGACAGGGGAAATGAGCAGTTCTTC; cdr3_aa: CASSLRDRGNEQFF
d_call: TRBD1; j_call: TRBJ1-1; v_call: TRBV4-2; clone_size: NA; cdr3_nt: TGTGCCAGCAGCCCGAGGACAGGGGGCGAAAGCACTGAAGCTTTCTTT; cdr3_aa: CASSPRTGGESTEAFF
d_call: NA; j_call: TRBJ2-5; v_call: TRBV28; clone_size: NA; cdr3_nt: TGTGCCAGCGCTTTCTTCGATGAGCAGTACTTC; cdr3_aa: CASAFFDEQYF
d_call: TRBD1; j_call: TRBJ1-2; v_call: TRBV27; clone_size: NA; cdr3_nt: TGTGCCAGCAGTACGAATCAGGGGGCGAATGGCTACACCTTC; cdr3_aa: CASSTNQGANGYTF